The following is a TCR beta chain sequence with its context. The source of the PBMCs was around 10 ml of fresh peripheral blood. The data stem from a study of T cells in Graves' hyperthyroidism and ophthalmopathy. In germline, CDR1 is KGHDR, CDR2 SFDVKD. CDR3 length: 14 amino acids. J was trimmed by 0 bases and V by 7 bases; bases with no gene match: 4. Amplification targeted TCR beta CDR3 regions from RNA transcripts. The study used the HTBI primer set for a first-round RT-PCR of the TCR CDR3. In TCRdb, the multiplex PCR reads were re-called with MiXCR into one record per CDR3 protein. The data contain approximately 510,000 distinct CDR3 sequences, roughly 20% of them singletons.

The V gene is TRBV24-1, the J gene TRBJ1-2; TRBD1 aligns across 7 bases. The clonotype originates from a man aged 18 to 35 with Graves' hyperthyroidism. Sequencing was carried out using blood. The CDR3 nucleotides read TGTGCCACCAGGCCGGGACAGACTAACTATGGCTACACCTTC. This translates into CATRPGQTNYGYTF.